This T cell receptor (beta chain) was profiled in a study of blood T cell repertoires in COVID-19. As for the study in general: Samples representing acute and convalescent COVID-19 were sourced from the United States, Italy and Spain. In each case, the material was cDNA or gDNA derived from T cells, B-cell-depleted T cells, or PBMCs.

The authors' processing: Quantification of nucleated cells was approximated via reference gene primer amplification. The data were produced by immunoSEQ multiplex PCR, yet TCRdb's version contains in-frame clones alone and is incomplete. V and J calls and clone size are given by that table; D and trimming were obtained from the DNA. This table has about 68,000 clones, around 80% appearing once. Germline CDR1 reads SGHNT; CDR2 reads YENEEA. The CDR3 is 13 amino acids. V shed 5 bases and J shed 4 bases, with 11 bases lying between them. Material: peripheral blood. This chain uses TRBV11-3 with TRBJ1-1; D is perhaps TRBD1 (6 bases). The receptor's source is a human donor in a cohort sampled during active COVID-19. CDR3 bases: TGTGCCAGCAGCCCTAGACAGGTCACTGAAGCTTTCTTT. This encodes CASSPRQVTEAFF.